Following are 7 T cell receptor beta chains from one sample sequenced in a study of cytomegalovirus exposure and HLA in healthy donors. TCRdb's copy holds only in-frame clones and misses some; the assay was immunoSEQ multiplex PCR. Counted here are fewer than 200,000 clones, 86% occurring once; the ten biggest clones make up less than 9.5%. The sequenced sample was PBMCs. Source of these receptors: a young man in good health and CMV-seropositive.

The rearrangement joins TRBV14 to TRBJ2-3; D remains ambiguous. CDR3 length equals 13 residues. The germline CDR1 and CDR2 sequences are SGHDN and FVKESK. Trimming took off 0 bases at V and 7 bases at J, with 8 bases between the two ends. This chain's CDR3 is CASSQEEGYTQYF. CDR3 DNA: TGTGCCAGCAGCCAAGAGGAAGGGTATACGCAGTATTTT. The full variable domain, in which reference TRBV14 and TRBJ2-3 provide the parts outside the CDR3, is EAGVTQFPSHSVIEKGQTVTLRCDPISGHDNLYWYRRVMGKEIKFLLHFVKESKQDESGMPNNRFLAERTGGTYSTLKVQPAELEDSGVYFCASSQEEGYTQYFGPGTRLTVL.

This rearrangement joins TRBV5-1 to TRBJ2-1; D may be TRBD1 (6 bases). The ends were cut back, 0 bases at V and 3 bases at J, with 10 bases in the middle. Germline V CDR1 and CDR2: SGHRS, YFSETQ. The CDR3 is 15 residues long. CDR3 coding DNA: TGCGCCAGCAGCTTGGATGTAGGGGGCTACAATGAGCAGTTCTTC. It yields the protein CASSLDVGGYNEQFF.

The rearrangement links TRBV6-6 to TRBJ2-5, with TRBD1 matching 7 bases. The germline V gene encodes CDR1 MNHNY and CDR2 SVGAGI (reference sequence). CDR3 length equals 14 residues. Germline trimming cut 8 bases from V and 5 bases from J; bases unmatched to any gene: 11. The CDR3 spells CASSRQGLGETQYF. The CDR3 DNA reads TGTGCCAGCTCCCGACAGGGCTTGGGGGAGACCCAGTACTTC.

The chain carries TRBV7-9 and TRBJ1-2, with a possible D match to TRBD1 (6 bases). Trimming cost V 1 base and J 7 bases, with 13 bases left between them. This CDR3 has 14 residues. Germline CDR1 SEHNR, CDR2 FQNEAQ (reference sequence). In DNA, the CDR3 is TGTGCCAGCAGCTTAGGACGGCTAGGGGGTGGCTACACCTTC. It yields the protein CASSLGRLGGGYTF.

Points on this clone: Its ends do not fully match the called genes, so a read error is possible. The CDR3 nucleotides read TGTGCTAGCAGCTTAGCCCCTCAGGACGAGCAGTACTTC. Amino acid sequence: CASSLAPQDEQYF. V gene TRBV7-7 combines with J gene TRBJ2-7; D gene ambiguous. This CDR3 region has 13 residues. In germline, CDR1 is SSHAT, CDR2 FNYEAQ (reference sequence).

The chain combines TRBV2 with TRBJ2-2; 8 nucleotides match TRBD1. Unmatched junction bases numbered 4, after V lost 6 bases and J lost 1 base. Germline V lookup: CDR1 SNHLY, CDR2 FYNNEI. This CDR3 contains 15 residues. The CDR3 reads CASRGQGRNTGELFF. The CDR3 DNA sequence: TGTGCCAGCAGAGGACAGGGTCGGAACACCGGGGAGCTGTTTTTT.

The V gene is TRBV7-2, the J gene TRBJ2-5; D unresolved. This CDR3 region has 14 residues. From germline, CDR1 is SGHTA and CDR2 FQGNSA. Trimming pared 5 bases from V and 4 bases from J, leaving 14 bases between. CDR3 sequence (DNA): TGTGCCAGCAGCCTTAGCCCCGTCGTAGAGACCCAGTACTTC. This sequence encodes CASSLSPVVETQYF.